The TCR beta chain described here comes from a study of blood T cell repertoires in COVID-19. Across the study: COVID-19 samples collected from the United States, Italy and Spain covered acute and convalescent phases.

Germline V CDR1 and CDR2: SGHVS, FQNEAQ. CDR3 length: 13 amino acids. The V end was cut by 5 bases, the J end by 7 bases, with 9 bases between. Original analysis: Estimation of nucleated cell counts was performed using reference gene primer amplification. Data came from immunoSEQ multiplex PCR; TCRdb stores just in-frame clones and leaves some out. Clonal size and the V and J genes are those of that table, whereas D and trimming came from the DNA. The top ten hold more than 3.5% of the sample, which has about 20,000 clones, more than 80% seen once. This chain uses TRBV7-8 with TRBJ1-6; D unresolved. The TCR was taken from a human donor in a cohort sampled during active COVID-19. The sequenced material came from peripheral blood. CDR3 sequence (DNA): TGTGCCAGCAGCGAGAGGGAAAATTCACCCCTCCACTTT. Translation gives CASSERENSPLHF.